This T cell receptor (beta chain) was obtained from a study of T-cell memory formation after mild COVID-19. This clonotype was counted a few times. As yet, its antigen is unknown. Study observations and caveats: CD4/CD8 balance characterized clones contracting day 15 to 85, and CD4+ skew characterized later expanders. Still unconfirmed is whether the second-wave clones peaking on day 37 recognized SARS-CoV-2. Pre-infection memory showed some responding clones, and this suggested that cross-reactive memory joined.

CDR3 length: 16 amino acids. Trimming took 1 base from V and 5 from J; bases not matched to a gene: 6. Germline V lookup: CDR1 MGHRA, CDR2 YSYEKL. cDNA libraries for TCR alpha and TCR beta, carrying sample barcodes and UMIs, came from 5'RACE with constant-segment primers. TCRdb reprocessed the 5' RACE reads with MiXCR, giving one entry per CDR3 protein. Found here are under 700,000 distinct CDR3 sequences, around 20% of them singletons; the top ten hold approximately 12%. This TCR came from an adult woman who had mild COVID-19 (a few samples of this study predate the infection). Cell type and time point are not known. V and J are TRBV4-1 and TRBJ2-5; 11 bases line up with TRBD1. What was sequenced was PBMCs or a T cell subset sorted from them (not recorded which). The CDR3 spells CASSQGGQGGTETQYF. CDR3 nucleotides: TGCGCCAGCAGCCAAGGGGGACAGGGGGGTACGGAGACCCAGTACTTC.